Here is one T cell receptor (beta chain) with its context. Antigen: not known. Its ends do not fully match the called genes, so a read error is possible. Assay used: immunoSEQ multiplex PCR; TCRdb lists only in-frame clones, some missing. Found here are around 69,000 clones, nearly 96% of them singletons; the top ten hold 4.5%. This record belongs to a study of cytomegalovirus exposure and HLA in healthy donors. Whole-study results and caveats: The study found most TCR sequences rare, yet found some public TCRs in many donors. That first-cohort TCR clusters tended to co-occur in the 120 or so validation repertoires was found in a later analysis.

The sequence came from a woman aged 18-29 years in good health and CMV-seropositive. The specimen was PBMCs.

CDR3 region: CASSFSGGPSHEQYF. Here the CDR3 DNA reads TGCGCCAGCAGCTTTTCAGGGGGACCCTCCCACGAGCAGTACTTC. J is TRBJ2-7 and V is TRBV5-1; TRBD1 matches at 7 bases. CDR1 and CDR2 (germline): SGHRS, YFSETQ. The CDR3 extends over 15 amino acids.